The 22 T cell receptor beta chains in this list originate from one sample, sequenced in a study of spatial heterogeneity in lung cancer. Time point reported: blood at routine non-recurrence follow-up after resection. Whole RNA, isolated from tumor, nontumor lung or frozen PBMC, was sequenced without prior sorting. A single record per CDR3 protein comes from TCRdb applying MiXCR to the 5' RACE reads. The data show about 52,000 distinct CDR3 sequences, around 7.7% seen once. The starting material was PBMCs, obtained at follow-up. These receptors were collected from a female donor with early-stage non-small cell lung cancer.

The chain joins TRBV2 to TRBJ2-3; the D gene is possibly TRBD2 (5 bases). Germline loops: CDR1 SNHLY, CDR2 FYNNEI. This CDR3 has 13 amino acids. V was shortened by 1 base and J by 9 bases, with 11 bases between the two germline ends. The CDR3 sequence: CASSEEGAITQYF. In DNA form, the CDR3 reads TGTGCCAGCAGTGAAGAGGGAGCGATAACGCAGTATTTT.

This clonotype was seen many times. The chain is built from TRBV9 and TRBJ2-3; D call uncertain. The ends were cut back, 3 bases at V and 5 bases at J, with 10 bases in the middle. There are 13 residues in the CDR3. Germline values: CDR1 SGDLS, CDR2 YYNGEE. The CDR3 loop reads CASSGGMGDTQYF. The CDR3 nucleotides are TGTGCCAGCAGCGGAGGTATGGGAGATACGCAGTATTTT.

The rearrangement uses TRBV20-1 and TRBJ1-2; TRBD1 matches at 9 bases. The ends lost 5 bases at V and 2 bases at J; junction bases unmatched: 3. Germline V gene sequence: CDR1 DFQATT, CDR2 SNEGSKA (reference sequence). This CDR3 has 13 amino acids. DNA of the CDR3: TGCAGTGCTGGGGGACAGGGAAACTATGGCTACACCTTC. Translated: CSAGGQGNYGYTF.

V and J are TRBV15 and TRBJ2-3; no clear D. The germline V gene has CDR1 LNHNV and CDR2 YYDKDF (reference sequence). V was clipped by 0 bases and J by 7 bases, with 20 bases between them. The CDR3 extends over 17 amino acids. In DNA form, the CDR3 reads TGTGCCACCAGCAGAGAGGGTAGCCAGTGGGCCAGTAATACGCAGTATTTT. It yields the protein CATSREGSQWASNTQYF. Filled out from reference TRBV15 and TRBJ2-3, the complete variable domain reads DAMVIQNPRYQVTQFGKPVTLSCSQTLNHNVMYWYQQKSSQAPKLLFHYYDKDFNNEADTPDNFQSRRPNTSFCFLDIRSPGLGDTAMYLCATSREGSQWASNTQYFGPGTRLTVL.

This clonotype has at least ten counts. The V call is TRBV28, the J call TRBJ1-3, with D uncertain. The CDR3 covers 12 residues. With 10 bases removed from V and 4 bases from J, the gap between germline ends came to 11 bases. Germline V CDR1 and CDR2: MDHEN, SYDVKM. The CDR3 DNA is TGTGCCACCTACGACAAGGGAAACACCATATATTTT. It encodes CATYDKGNTIYF.

There are many counts of this clonotype. This chain connects TRBV5-1 to TRBJ2-3; D could derive from TRBD1 or TRBD2 (5 bases each). The germline CDR1 and CDR2 sequences are SGHRS and YFSETQ. CDR3 length: 16 residues. Trimming took 0 bases from V and 1 from J, leaving 12 bases between them. In DNA form, the CDR3 reads TGCGCCAGCAGCTTGGGGGACGGTGGGGGCACAGATACGCAGTATTTT. This translates into CASSLGDGGGTDTQYF.

The rearrangement joins TRBV7-2 to TRBJ1-1; no reliable D call. This CDR3 has 15 amino acids. V lost 6 bases and J lost 1, with 15 bases in between. The germline gives CDR1 SGHTA, CDR2 FQGNSA. CDR3 region: CASREDGSWNTEAFF. The CDR3 DNA follows: TGTGCCAGCAGGGAGGACGGAAGCTGGAACACTGAAGCTTTCTTT.

The CDR3 loop is CATSDLRGGGNPTDTQYF. The CDR3 DNA follows: TGTGCCACCAGTGATTTGCGCGGGGGCGGTAATCCCACAGATACGCAGTATTTT. The chain recombines TRBV24-1 with TRBJ2-3; maybe TRBD2 (7 bases). The germline V gene encodes CDR1 KGHDR and CDR2 SFDVKD. CDR3 length equals 18 residues. V was pared by 0 bases and J by 2 bases, with 17 bases between.

The V gene is TRBV7-9, the J gene TRBJ1-2; D not certain. There are 16 residues in the CDR3. The germline V and J ends were trimmed by 2 bases and 2 bases, with 15 bases remaining between them. Germline V lookup: CDR1 SEHNR, CDR2 FQNEAQ (reference sequence). The chain's CDR3 is CASSLRARRVNYGYTF. CDR3 nucleotides: TGTGCCAGCAGCTTAAGAGCACGGAGGGTAAACTATGGCTACACCTTC.

This clonotype was recorded many times. The chain links TRBV20-1 to TRBJ2-4; TRBD2 matches at 8 bases. The V gene's germline CDR1 is DFQATT and CDR2 SNEGSKA (reference sequence). V was pared by 6 bases and J by 7 bases, with 8 bases of the junction left unmatched. The CDR3 is 13 residues long. In DNA form, the CDR3 reads TGCAGTGCCACCCTAGCGGGTTTGAACATTCAGTACTTC. It specifies CSATLAGLNIQYF.

V and J are TRBV12-5 and TRBJ2-5, with 10 nucleotides matching TRBD2. The germline V gene has CDR1 LGHNT and CDR2 FRNRAP. V trimming: 6 bases; J trimming: 0 bases; junction bases outside the gene matches: 4. The CDR3 sequence is 15 residues long. The CDR3 sequence is CASGQGLANQETQYF. Written as DNA, the CDR3 is TGTGCTAGTGGCCAGGGACTAGCGAACCAAGAGACCCAGTACTTC.

The chain couples TRBV7-2 to TRBJ2-1; tentatively, D is TRBD2 (5 bases). Per the germline V gene, CDR1 is SGHTA and CDR2 is FQGNSA. The length of the CDR3 is 13 residues. V lost 3 bases and J lost 9, with 12 bases in between. The CDR3 spells CASSFGPAGEQFF. In DNA, the CDR3 is TGTGCCAGCAGCTTTGGCCCTGCGGGTGAGCAGTTCTTC.

This clonotype was detected a few times. The V call is TRBV5-6, the J call TRBJ1-1, with D maybe TRBD1 (5 bases). The germline CDR1 and CDR2 sequences are SGHDT and YYEEEE. With 4 bases removed from V and 7 bases from J, the gap between germline ends came to 20 bases. This CDR3 has 15 residues. CDR3 nucleotide sequence: TGTGCCAGCAGCCCCCAGGGCCTTGGACGGGGTGAAGCTTTCTTT. It specifies CASSPQGLGRGEAFF.

This clonotype was recorded at least ten times. The chain employs TRBV7-6 and TRBJ2-1; D possibly matches TRBD1 or TRBD2 (6 bases each). Trimming removed 1 base at V and 8 bases at J, with 9 bases between. From germline, CDR1 is SGHVS and CDR2 FNYEAQ. The CDR3 has 13 residues. The CDR3 reads CASSLDREDEQFF. The DNA for the CDR3 is TGTGCCAGCAGCTTAGACAGGGAGGATGAGCAGTTCTTC.

In its sample, this clonotype was seen many times. The chain joins TRBV7-2 to TRBJ1-3, with D possibly matching TRBD1 (5 bases). Trimming removed 1 base at V and 2 bases at J, with 6 bases between. Germline lookup yields CDR1 SGHTA and CDR2 FQGNSA. The CDR3 extends over 14 amino acids. For the CDR3, the DNA is TGTGCCAGCAGCTTAGTCAGGGCTGGAAACACCATATATTTT. Encoded protein: CASSLVRAGNTIYF.

This clonotype was recorded many times. The V gene is TRBV11-2, the J gene TRBJ2-2; D remains ambiguous. This CDR3 has 16 residues. Germline V gene lookup returns CDR1 SGHAT and CDR2 FQNNGV. The V and J ends lost 6 bases and 1 base respectively, with 15 bases between them. This CDR3 reads CASRPTLGLNTGELFF. The CDR3 DNA sequence: TGTGCCAGCAGGCCCACCCTCGGATTGAACACCGGGGAGCTGTTTTTT.

The V gene is TRBV10-2, the J gene TRBJ2-3; 9 positions match TRBD2. CDR1 is WSHSY, CDR2 SAAADI, per germline. With V trimmed by 6 bases and J by 5 bases, 6 bases remained unmatched. The CDR3 is made up of 14 amino acids. The CDR3 sequence: CASRLAGYGDTQYF. CDR3 in DNA: TGCGCCAGCAGGCTAGCGGGGTATGGAGATACGCAGTATTTT.

This clonotype appeared a few times. The genes are TRBV15 and TRBJ1-4, with TRBD1 as a possible D gene (6 bases). The CDR3 has 15 amino acids. Deletions cut 0 bases from V and 7 bases from J, with 12 bases between. Germline V gene data show CDR1 as LNHNV and CDR2 as YYDKDF (reference sequence). The CDR3 protein is CATSRDGGKVEKLFF. The CDR3 DNA sequence: TGTGCCACCAGCAGAGATGGGGGCAAGGTTGAAAAACTGTTTTTT.

There are many counts of this clonotype. This chain uses TRBV5-4 with TRBJ2-2; TRBD1 or TRBD2 may be the D gene (5 bases each). Per germline, CDR1 SGHNT and CDR2 YYREEE (reference sequence). The CDR3 has 15 amino acids. Between the trimmed V and J ends, which lost 4 bases and 4 bases, there was a span of 14 bases. This chain's CDR3 is CASSPGLDGTGELFF. DNA for the CDR3: TGTGCCAGCAGCCCGGGGCTAGACGGCACCGGGGAGCTGTTTTTT.

This clonotype was recorded at least ten times. J is TRBJ1-2 and V is TRBV29-1, with a possible D match to TRBD1 (6 bases). V was cut by 3 bases and J by 4 bases, with 12 bases left in between. The CDR3 contains 13 residues. CDR1 is SQVTM, CDR2 ANQGSEA, per germline. The CDR3 reads CSVDRGASYGYTF. For the CDR3, the DNA is TGCAGCGTTGACAGGGGCGCAAGCTATGGCTACACCTTC. Together with reference TRBV29-1 and TRBJ1-2, the CDR3 gives the full variable domain: SAVISQKPSRDICQRGTSLTIQCQVDSQVTMMFWYRQQPGQSLTLIATANQGSEATYESGFVIDKFPISRPNLTFSTLTVSNMSPEDSSIYLCSVDRGASYGYTFGSGTRLTVV.

The chain joins TRBV15 to TRBJ2-5; TRBD2 aligns across 9 bases. The CDR3 contains 16 residues. The ends lost 0 bases at V and 5 bases at J; junction bases unmatched: 7. The germline gives CDR1 LNHNV, CDR2 YYDKDF (reference sequence). The CDR3 nucleotides read TGTGCCACCAGCAGAGATCCCGGCGGGGGGGCGGAGACCCAGTACTTC. It codes for CATSRDPGGGAETQYF.

This clonotype has just a few counts. The chain joins TRBV6-2 or TRBV6-3 to TRBJ2-2; D is unclear. This CDR3 has 15 residues. V shed 3 bases and J shed 1 base, with 9 bases lying between them. Germline V CDR1 and CDR2: MNHEY, SVGEGT. CDR3 sequence reads: CASSYARLNTGELFF. CDR3 bases: TGTGCCAGCAGTTATGCCCGGCTGAACACCGGGGAGCTGTTTTTT.